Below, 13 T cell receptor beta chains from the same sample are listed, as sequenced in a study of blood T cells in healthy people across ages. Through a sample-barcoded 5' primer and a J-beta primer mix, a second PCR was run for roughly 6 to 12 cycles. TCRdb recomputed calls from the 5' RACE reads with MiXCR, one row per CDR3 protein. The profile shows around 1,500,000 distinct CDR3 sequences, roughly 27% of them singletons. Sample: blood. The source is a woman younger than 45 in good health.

The CDR3 DNA follows: TGTGCCAGCAGCTCAACGACAGGTCCCACGGTAAATGAGCAGTTCTTC. This encodes CASSSTTGPTVNEQFF. This chain connects TRBV9 to TRBJ2-1, with D possibly TRBD1 on 6 matching bases. There are 16 residues in the CDR3. Germline CDR1 and CDR2: SGDLS and YYNGEE. V lost 4 bases to trimming and J lost 7 bases, with 21 bases between them.

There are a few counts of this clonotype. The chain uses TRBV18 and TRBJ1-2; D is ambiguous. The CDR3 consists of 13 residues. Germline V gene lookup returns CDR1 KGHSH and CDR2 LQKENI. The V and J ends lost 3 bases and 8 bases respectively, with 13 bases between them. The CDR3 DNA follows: TGTGCCAGCTCACCGATCAAGGCAGAGGGCTACACCTTC. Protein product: CASSPIKAEGYTF.

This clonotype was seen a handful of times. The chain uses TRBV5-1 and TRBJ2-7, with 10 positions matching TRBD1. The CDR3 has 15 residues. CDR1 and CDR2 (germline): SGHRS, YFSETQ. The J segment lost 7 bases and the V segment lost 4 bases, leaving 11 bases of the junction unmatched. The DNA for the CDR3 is TGCGCCAGCAGCCGACCCGGGACAGGGGTTTGGGAGCAGTACTTC. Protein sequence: CASSRPGTGVWEQYF.

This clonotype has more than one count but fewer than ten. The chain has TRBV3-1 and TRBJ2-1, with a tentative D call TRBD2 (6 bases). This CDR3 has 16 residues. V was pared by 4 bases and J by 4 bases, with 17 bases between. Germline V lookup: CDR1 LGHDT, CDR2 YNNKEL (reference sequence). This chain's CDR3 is CASSPILAGLYNEQFF. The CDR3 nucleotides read TGTGCCAGCAGCCCTATATTGGCGGGATTGTACAATGAGCAGTTCTTC.

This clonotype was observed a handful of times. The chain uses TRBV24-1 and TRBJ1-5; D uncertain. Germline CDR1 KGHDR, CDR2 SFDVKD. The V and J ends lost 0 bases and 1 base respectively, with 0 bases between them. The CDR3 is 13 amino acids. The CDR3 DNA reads TGTGCCACCAGTGATTTGAGCAATCAGCCCCAGCATTTT. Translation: CATSDLSNQPQHF.

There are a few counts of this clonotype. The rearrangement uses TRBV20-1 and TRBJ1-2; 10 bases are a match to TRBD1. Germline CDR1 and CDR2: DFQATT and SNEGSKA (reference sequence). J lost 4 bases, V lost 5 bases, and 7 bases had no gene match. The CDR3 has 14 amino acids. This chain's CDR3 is CSAPTGGFGYGYTF. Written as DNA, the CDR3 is TGCAGTGCTCCGACAGGGGGCTTTGGCTATGGCTACACCTTC.

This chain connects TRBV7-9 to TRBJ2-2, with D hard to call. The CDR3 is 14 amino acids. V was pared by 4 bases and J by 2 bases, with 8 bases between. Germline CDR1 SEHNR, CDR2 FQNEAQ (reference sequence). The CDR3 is CASSSQSNTGELFF. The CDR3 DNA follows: TGTGCCAGCAGCTCACAAAGTAACACCGGGGAGCTGTTTTTT.

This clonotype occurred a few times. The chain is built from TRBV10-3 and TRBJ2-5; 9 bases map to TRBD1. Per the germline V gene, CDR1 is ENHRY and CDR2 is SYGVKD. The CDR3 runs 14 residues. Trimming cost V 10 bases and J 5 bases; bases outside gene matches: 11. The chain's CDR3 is CATHPGQGGETQYF. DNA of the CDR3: TGTGCCACCCACCCGGGACAGGGAGGGGAGACCCAGTACTTC.

The CDR3 nucleotides read TGCAGTACAAGGGGGCTAGCGGGAGGCGTATCACCCTACGAGCAGTACTTC. Translation gives CSTRGLAGGVSPYEQYF. The chain uses TRBV20-1 and TRBJ2-7, with 11 bases identical to TRBD2. Germline CDR1 reads DFQATT; CDR2 reads SNEGSKA (reference sequence). The CDR3 extends over 17 amino acids. The trim removed 8 bases at V and 2 bases at J, leaving 17 bases unmatched.

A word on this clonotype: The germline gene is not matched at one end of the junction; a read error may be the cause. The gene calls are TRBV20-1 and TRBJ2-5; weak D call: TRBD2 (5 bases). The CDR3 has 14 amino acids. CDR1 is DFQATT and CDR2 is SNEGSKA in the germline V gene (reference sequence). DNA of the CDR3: TGCAGTCCTAGCCCTGGACGGGGCCAAGAGACCCAGTACTTC. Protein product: CSPSPGRGQETQYF.

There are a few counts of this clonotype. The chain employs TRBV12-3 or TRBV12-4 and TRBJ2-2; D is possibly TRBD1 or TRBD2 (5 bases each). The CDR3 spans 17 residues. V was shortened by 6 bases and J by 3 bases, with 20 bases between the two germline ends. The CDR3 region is CASSRQSGTWDTGELFF. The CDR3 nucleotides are TGTGCCAGCAGCCGTCAGTCCGGGACCTGGGACACCGGGGAGCTGTTTTTT.

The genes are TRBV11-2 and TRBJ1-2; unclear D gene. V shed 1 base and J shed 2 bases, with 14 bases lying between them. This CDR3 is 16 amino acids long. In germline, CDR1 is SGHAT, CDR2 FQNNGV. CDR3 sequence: CASSLGAPQTNYGYTF. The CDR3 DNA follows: TGTGCCAGCAGCTTAGGCGCGCCGCAGACCAACTATGGCTACACCTTC. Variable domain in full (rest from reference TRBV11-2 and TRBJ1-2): EAGVAQSPRYKIIEKRQSVAFWCNPISGHATLYWYQQILGQGPKLLIQFQNNGVVDDSQLPKDRFSAERLKGVDSTLKIQPAKLEDSAVYLCASSLGAPQTNYGYTFGSGTRLTVV.

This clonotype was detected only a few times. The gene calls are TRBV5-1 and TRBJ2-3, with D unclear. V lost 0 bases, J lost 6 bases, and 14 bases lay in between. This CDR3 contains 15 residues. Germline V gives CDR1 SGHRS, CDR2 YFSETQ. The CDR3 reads CASSLAESKVDTQYF. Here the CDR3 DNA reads TGCGCCAGCAGCTTGGCCGAGTCTAAGGTGGATACGCAGTATTTT.